A selection of T cell receptor beta chains follows, all from one sample in a study of T-cell memory formation after mild COVID-19. One entry per CDR3 protein results from TCRdb running MiXCR on the 5' RACE reads. The data hold around 300,000 distinct CDR3 sequences, with roughly 18% observed a single time. Sample: PBMCs or a T cell subset sorted from them (not recorded which). All receptors derive from a man aged 18 to 30 who had mild COVID-19 (a few samples of this study predate the infection). Cell type and time point are not known. CDR3s include the opening cysteine and the closing phenylalanine or tryptophan. Fields, in order: J gene, clone size, D gene, V gene, CDR3 protein, CDR3 DNA. A D gene is named only where the DNA matches it firmly. The listing skips clone size in some rows; elsewhere it reads once, few, many or a size class.

>TRBJ2-7|few|.|TRBV12-3/TRBV12-4
CASSPHSGRGYEQYF
TGTGCCAGCAGTCCTCACTCGGGCCGGGGCTACGAGCAGTACTTC
>TRBJ1-1|.|.|TRBV6-1
CASSVQLDTEAFF
TGTGCCAGCAGTGTTCAGTTGGACACTGAAGCTTTCTTT
>TRBJ1-6|.|.|TRBV6-5
CASSYGVAGSPLHF
TGTGCCAGCAGTTACGGGGTTGCGGGATCACCCCTCCACTTT
>TRBJ2-7|.|.|TRBV12-3/TRBV12-4
CASSTNGLRPLYEQYF
TGTGCCAGCAGTACGAACGGACTGAGGCCCCTCTACGAGCAGTACTTC
>TRBJ2-7|many|.|TRBV2
CASTPGYEQYF
TGTGCCAGCACTCCAGGTTACGAGCAGTACTTC
>TRBJ2-1|.|.|TRBV6-5
CASSYSPLFSSRSYNEQFF
TGTGCCAGCAGTTACTCCCCGTTATTTTCAAGTAGGTCCTACAATGAGCAGTTCTTC
>TRBJ2-6|.|.|TRBV6-2/TRBV6-3
CASGSLGANVLTF
TGTGCCAGCGGCTCCCTGGGGGCCAACGTCCTGACTTTC
>TRBJ1-1|.|.|TRBV25-1
CASSERGGRITEAFF
TGTGCCAGCAGCGAAAGGGGGGGGCGTATCACTGAAGCTTTCTTT
>TRBJ1-1|many|TRBD1|TRBV12-3/TRBV12-4
CASRPSGQGNTEAFF
TGTGCCAGCAGACCATCGGGACAGGGGAACACTGAAGCTTTCTTT
>TRBJ2-7|many|.|TRBV20-1
CSLSGGHYEQYF
TGCAGTCTGTCCGGGGGCCACTACGAGCAGTACTTC
>TRBJ2-1|few|.|TRBV18
CASSPTQNNEQFF
TGTGCCAGCTCACCCACACAGAACAATGAGCAGTTCTTC
>TRBJ1-5|few|.|TRBV7-6
CASSSGYHQPQHF
TGTGCCAGCAGCTCCGGGTATCATCAGCCCCAGCATTTT
>TRBJ2-3|few|.|TRBV4-1
CASSQGEERTDTQYF
TGCGCCAGCAGCCAGGGGGAGGAGCGCACAGATACGCAGTATTTT
>TRBJ1-1|.|.|TRBV30
CAWIKEGNTEAFF
TGTGCCTGGATAAAGGAGGGGAACACTGAAGCTTTCTTT
>TRBJ1-1|.|.|TRBV5-1
CASSLQEMNTEAFF
TGCGCCAGCAGCTTGCAGGAGATGAACACTGAAGCTTTCTTT
>TRBJ2-2|.|.|TRBV5-6
CASSFPPGTNTGELFF
TGTGCCAGCAGCTTTCCTCCAGGGACGAACACCGGGGAGCTGTTTTTT
>TRBJ2-2|many|TRBD2|TRBV7-6
CASSLIPSGTSGYTGELFF
TGTGCCAGCAGCTTAATTCCTTCCGGGACTAGCGGCTACACCGGGGAGCTGTTTTTT
>TRBJ1-1|few|.|TRBV27
CASSPSRGGSTEAFF
TGTGCCAGCAGTCCCAGTCGGGGCGGGAGCACTGAAGCTTTCTTT
>TRBJ2-1|.|TRBD2|TRBV19
CASSISGFYNEQFF
TGTGCCAGTAGTATTAGCGGGTTTTACAATGAGCAGTTCTTC
>TRBJ1-5|few|.|TRBV2
CASSAGYQPQHF
TGTGCCAGCAGTGCAGGCTATCAGCCCCAGCATTTT
>TRBJ1-1|few|.|TRBV5-1
CASSRPSQGMNTEAFF
TGCGCCAGCAGCCGACCCTCTCAGGGCATGAACACTGAAGCTTTCTTT
>TRBJ2-1|.|TRBD2|TRBV4-3
CASSLIGGANNEQFF
TGCGCCAGCAGCCTTATCGGGGGGGCAAACAATGAGCAGTTCTTC
>TRBJ2-7|.|.|TRBV5-1
CASRWGHEQYF
TGCGCCAGCAGATGGGGACACGAGCAGTACTTC
>TRBJ2-1|few|.|TRBV27
CASRRVDSSYNEQFF
TGTGCCAGCAGGAGGGTGGACAGCTCCTACAATGAGCAGTTCTTC
>TRBJ2-1|many|TRBD1|TRBV9
CASSVGTGARSYNEQFF
TGTGCCAGCAGCGTAGGGACAGGGGCGAGGTCCTACAATGAGCAGTTCTTC
>TRBJ1-2|few|.|TRBV12-3/TRBV12-4
CASSFDSSHYGYTF
TGTGCCAGCAGTTTTGACAGCTCCCACTATGGCTACACCTTC
>TRBJ2-5|few|TRBD1|TRBV7-9
CASSFYRGLQTQYF
TGTGCCAGCAGCTTCTACAGGGGCCTCCAGACCCAGTACTTC
>TRBJ2-2|few|TRBD2|TRBV7-2
CASSPGLAGLGELFF
TGTGCCAGCAGTCCAGGACTAGCGGGGTTGGGGGAGCTGTTTTTT
>TRBJ1-1|.|TRBD1|TRBV25-1
CASSDHRGNTEAFF
TGTGCCAGCAGTGATCACAGGGGGAACACTGAAGCTTTCTTT
>TRBJ2-3|many|TRBD2|TRBV28
CAPGGPSRADTQYF
TGTGCCCCGGGGGGGCCCTCGAGGGCAGATACGCAGTATTTT
>TRBJ2-1|.|.|TRBV7-9
CASSPDRFSYNEQFF
TGTGCCAGCAGCCCTGACAGGTTCTCCTACAATGAGCAGTTCTTC
>TRBJ1-2|few|TRBD1|TRBV6-2/TRBV6-3
CASSPPGTGPFYGYTF
TGTGCCAGCAGTCCCCCCGGGACAGGGCCTTTCTATGGCTACACCTTC
>TRBJ2-2|many|.|TRBV21-1
CASSKEQGNTGELFF
TGTGCCAGCAGCAAAGAACAGGGAAACACCGGGGAGCTGTTTTTT
>TRBJ2-2|.|TRBD2|TRBV6-5
CASSSEWAGDTGELFF
TGTGCCAGCAGTAGCGAATGGGCGGGGGACACCGGGGAGCTGTTTTTT
>TRBJ1-1|.|.|TRBV7-3
CASSPSYTKAEAFF
TGTGCCAGCAGCCCGTCGTACACCAAGGCTGAAGCTTTCTTT
>TRBJ1-1|.|.|TRBV7-8
CASSRGAVFGTEAFF
TGTGCCAGCAGCAGGGGCGCGGTTTTCGGCACTGAAGCTTTCTTT
>TRBJ2-7|once|TRBD1|TRBV7-7
CASSSGQVKFTYEQYF
TGTGCCAGCAGCTCAGGACAGGTGAAGTTCACCTACGAGCAGTACTTC
>TRBJ2-2|many|.|TRBV12-3/TRBV12-4
CASSANRDYTGELFF
TGTGCCAGCAGTGCTAACCGGGACTACACCGGGGAGCTGTTTTTT
>TRBJ2-2|once|TRBD1|TRBV18
CASSPQGRNGELFF
TGTGCCAGCTCGCCACAGGGGAGAAACGGGGAGCTGTTTTTT
>TRBJ1-5|.|TRBD1|TRBV19
CASRRTGSQPQHF
TGTGCCAGTAGGCGGACAGGGAGTCAGCCCCAGCATTTT
>TRBJ2-5|few|.|TRBV9
CASSVAGTVWGVQYF
TGTGCCAGCAGCGTAGCCGGGACAGTGTGGGGGGTCCAGTACTTC
>TRBJ2-3|few|TRBD2|TRBV6-1
CASSGSGADTQYF
TGTGCCAGCAGTGGAAGCGGGGCAGATACGCAGTATTTT
>TRBJ1-3|.|TRBD1|TRBV7-2
CASSQSPGQGGNTIYF
TGTGCCAGCAGCCAATCTCCGGGACAGGGAGGAAACACCATATATTTT
>TRBJ1-3|.|.|TRBV4-1
CASSLTPGPINPGNTIYF
TGCGCCAGCAGCCTGACTCCGGGGCCGATTAATCCCGGAAACACCATATATTTT
>TRBJ1-1|many|.|TRBV12-3/TRBV12-4
CASSFDRNTEAFF
TGTGCCAGCAGTTTTGACAGGAACACTGAAGCTTTCTTT
>TRBJ2-5|few|.|TRBV7-2
CASSLDGYQETQYF
TGTGCCAGCAGCTTAGATGGCTACCAAGAGACCCAGTACTTC
>TRBJ1-1|few|.|TRBV6-2/TRBV6-3
CASSPHRVMNTEAFF
TGTGCCAGCAGCCCGCACAGGGTAATGAACACTGAAGCTTTCTTT
>TRBJ1-4|few|.|TRBV3-1
CASLGGSGKLFF
TGTGCCAGCCTGGGGGGCAGCGGAAAACTGTTTTTT
>TRBJ1-5|.|.|TRBV12-3/TRBV12-4
CASNHQGPNQPQHF
TGTGCCAGCAATCACCAGGGGCCCAATCAGCCCCAGCATTTT
>TRBJ1-6|few|.|TRBV7-2
CASSLVTAVGRGRSPLHF
TGTGCCAGCAGCTTAGTAACGGCGGTCGGGCGGGGCCGTTCACCCCTCCACTTT
>TRBJ1-5|few|.|TRBV4-2
CASSQRGLGQPQHF
TGTGCCAGCAGCCAACGGGGTTTAGGTCAGCCCCAGCATTTT
>TRBJ2-3|few|.|TRBV20-1
CSAPITGRPTDTQYF
TGCAGTGCTCCCATAACGGGTCGCCCCACAGATACGCAGTATTTT
>TRBJ2-5|.|.|TRBV20-1
CSARVQETQYF
TGCAGTGCCAGGGTCCAAGAGACCCAGTACTTC